One sample yielded the 13 T cell receptor beta chains listed below, sequenced in a study of blood T cell repertoires in COVID-19. Here immunoSEQ multiplex PCR was the method, and the copy in TCRdb shows in-frame clones only, minus some. The table has 120,000 to 150,000 clones, 80% to 90% seen once. The sequenced sample consisted of peripheral blood. The receptors were gathered from an elderly woman with acute or convalescent COVID-19.

This sequence joins TRBV4-1 and TRBJ2-3, with D possibly matching TRBD2 (6 bases). V shed 5 bases and J shed 6 bases, with 15 bases lying between them. Germline V gene sequence: CDR1 MGHRA, CDR2 YSYEKL. This CDR3 region has 14 residues. The chain's CDR3 is CASSLRIGGDTQYF. The CDR3 DNA sequence: TGCGCCAGCAGCTTGCGGATTGGGGGGGATACGCAGTATTTT.

V gene TRBV3-1 (or the pseudogene TRBV3-2) combines with J gene TRBJ2-3; 9 positions match TRBD2. This CDR3 comprises 16 residues. V shed 0 bases, J shed 1 base, and the junction held 2 bases outside the gene matches. From germline, CDR1 is LGHDT and CDR2 YNNKEL (reference sequence). In DNA form, the CDR3 reads TGTGCCAGCAGCCAAGAGGAGCGGGGGGGCACAGATACGCAGTATTTT. This translates into CASSQEERGGTDTQYF.

CDR3 sequence: CASSSLGQGGAGYTF. CDR3 bases: TGTGCCAGCAGCTCCTTGGGGCAGGGGGGAGCTGGCTACACCTTC. The J gene is TRBJ1-2, the V gene TRBV5-6, with 7 bases fitting TRBD1. This CDR3 spans 15 amino acids. CDR1 and CDR2 from the germline V gene are SGHDT and YYEEEE. Trimming removed 3 bases from V and 7 bases from J; junction bases left unmatched: 12.

The chain employs TRBV10-3 and TRBJ1-2, with D maybe TRBD1 (6 bases). Germline CDR1 is ENHRY and CDR2 is SYGVKD. Between the trimmed V and J ends, which lost 0 bases and 8 bases, there was a span of 13 bases. The CDR3 contains 14 residues. CDR3 residues: CAISESKGRGGYTF. CDR3 DNA: TGTGCCATCAGTGAGTCGAAGGGCAGGGGAGGCTACACCTTC.

This chain joins TRBV2 and TRBJ1-5; 8 nucleotides agree with TRBD1. V was pared by 8 bases and J by 3 bases, with 6 bases of the junction left unmatched. CDR3 length equals 14 residues. From germline, CDR1 is SNHLY and CDR2 FYNNEI. CDR3 in amino acids: CASWTGNTNQPQHF. In DNA form, the CDR3 reads TGTGCCAGCTGGACAGGGAATACCAATCAGCCCCAGCATTTT.

The chain employs TRBV29-1 and TRBJ2-1; D possibly corresponds to TRBD1 (6 bases). CDR3 size: 14 residues. CDR1 SQVTM and CDR2 ANQGSEA come from the germline V gene. The V end was cut by 6 bases, the J end by 6 bases, with 18 bases between. CDR3 loop: CSVSGARLTNEQFF. For the CDR3, the DNA is TGCAGCGTCTCAGGGGCACGATTAACCAATGAGCAGTTCTTC.

The J gene is TRBJ1-6, the V gene TRBV3-1 (or the pseudogene TRBV3-2); 9 nucleotides align to TRBD1. Germline values: CDR1 LGHDT, CDR2 YNNKEL (reference sequence). This CDR3 comprises 15 residues. V was clipped by 4 bases and J by 7 bases; unmatched bases: 5. The CDR3 DNA reads as TGTGCCAGCAGCCTACAGGGGGCGCGCAATTCACCCCTCCACTTT. Encoded protein: CASSLQGARNSPLHF.

The rearrangement links TRBV6-6 to TRBJ1-2; TRBD1 matches 7 bases. CDR1 is MNHNY and CDR2 is SVGAGI in the germline V gene (reference sequence). V dropped 5 bases and J dropped 5; count of bases not matched to a gene: 8. This CDR3 spans 14 amino acids. CDR3 loop: CASSHGDSSYGYTF. The CDR3 bases are TGTGCCAGCAGTCACGGGGACAGTTCATATGGCTACACCTTC.

The chain joins TRBV19 to TRBJ1-1; no clear D. Trimming removed 6 bases at V and 0 bases at J, with 17 bases between. The length of the CDR3 is 16 residues. Looked up from germline, CDR1 is LNHDA and CDR2 is SQIVND (reference sequence). CDR3 residues: CASRPGGPGLNTEAFF. The CDR3 nucleotides are TGTGCCAGTAGACCGGGCGGGCCTGGCTTGAACACTGAAGCTTTCTTT.

The count of this clone is one. The chain links TRBV9 to TRBJ2-5; 15 bases agree with TRBD2. This CDR3 is 18 amino acids long. Germline CDR1 is SGDLS and CDR2 is YYNGEE. V trimming: 3 bases; J trimming: 2 bases; junction bases outside the gene matches: 8. The CDR3 is CASSAGTSGGWLQETQYF. The CDR3 coding sequence is TGTGCCAGCAGCGCCGGGACTAGCGGGGGGTGGCTTCAAGAGACCCAGTACTTC.

V is TRBV4-1 and J is TRBJ1-1; TRBD1 might be the D (6 bases). Trimming removed 0 bases from V and 0 bases from J, with 8 bases in between. Germline V gives CDR1 MGHRA, CDR2 YSYEKL. The CDR3 spans 15 residues. CDR3 residues: CASSQEGGMNTEAFF. The DNA for the CDR3 is TGCGCCAGCAGCCAAGAAGGGGGTATGAACACTGAAGCTTTCTTT.

The rearrangement uses TRBV6-6 and TRBJ1-3; weak D call: TRBD1 (5 bases). Trimming stripped 7 bases from V and 1 base from J, with 17 bases between. The CDR3 is made up of 16 amino acids. Germline V gene lookup returns CDR1 MNHNY and CDR2 SVGAGI (reference sequence). The CDR3 DNA reads TGTGCCAGCACCACCGTGGGGGGGGAGTCTGGAAACACCATATATTTT. Translation: CASTTVGGESGNTIYF.

The J gene is TRBJ2-7, the V gene TRBV6-5; tentative D call: TRBD2 (6 bases). The germline V gene has CDR1 MNHEY and CDR2 SVGAGI. V shed 5 bases and J shed 0 bases, with 11 bases lying between them. The CDR3 runs 14 residues. The CDR3 region has the DNA TGTGCCAGCAGTACCGGGACTCTCTCCTACGAGCAGTACTTC. Amino acids: CASSTGTLSYEQYF.